This T cell receptor (beta chain) was identified during a study of shared clonotypes between healthy human individuals. Background on the study: Per-donor plates numbered three CD4 naive, three CD4 memory, two CD8 naive and one CD8 memory. Overall study findings and caveats: As a rule, naive subsets had a larger estimated richness than memory subsets.

CDR3 length equals 15 residues. Germline V gene data show CDR1 as SGHTA and CDR2 as FQGTGA. V lost 1 base and J lost 10; bases outside the gene matches: 7. As for this clone: As yet, its antigen is unknown. The identical CDR3 is also encoded by other nucleotide sequences in the sample.

Only in-frame clones appear in the TCRdb table, and some are missing; sequencing was by immunoSEQ multiplex PCR. The sample holds a few million clones; 85% to 95% are singletons and the top ten take about 0.39%. The sample comprised naive CD4+ T cells from PBMCs. Noted subset: CD45RA+ positively selected. The genes are TRBV7-3 and TRBJ2-1; 10 bases align to TRBD2. This TCR was recovered from a man younger than 35 in good health. Some clones in this sample may be carry-over from other donors' samples. CDR3: CASSLRLAGVGEQFF. The CDR3, as DNA: TGTGCCAGCAGCTTAAGGCTAGCGGGAGTGGGCGAGCAGTTCTTC.